This T cell receptor (beta chain) was found in a study of CD8+CD57+ T cells in acquired aplastic anemia. The authors sequenced patients whose flow cytometry had shown CD8+CD57+ cell expansion. CDR3 and TCR beta VDJ profiling relied on a genomic DNA template. TCRdb recomputed calls from the reads with MiXCR, one row per CDR3 protein. The sample consists of around 170,000 distinct CDR3 sequences, under 55% of them appearing once. Only a few counts were recorded for this clonotype. The CDR3 length is 14 residues. Trimming pared 7 bases from V and 0 bases from J, leaving 10 bases between. Germline loops: CDR1 SNHLY, CDR2 FYNNEI.

The sequenced material came from sorted CD4+, CD8+, or CD8+CD57+ T cells (not recorded which) from PBMCs. The sequence was obtained from a human donor with aplastic anemia. The rearrangement joins TRBV2 to TRBJ2-1; no clear D gene. The CDR3 protein is CASMPGSSYNEQFF. The CDR3, as DNA: TGTGCCAGCATGCCGGGCAGCTCCTACAATGAGCAGTTCTTC.